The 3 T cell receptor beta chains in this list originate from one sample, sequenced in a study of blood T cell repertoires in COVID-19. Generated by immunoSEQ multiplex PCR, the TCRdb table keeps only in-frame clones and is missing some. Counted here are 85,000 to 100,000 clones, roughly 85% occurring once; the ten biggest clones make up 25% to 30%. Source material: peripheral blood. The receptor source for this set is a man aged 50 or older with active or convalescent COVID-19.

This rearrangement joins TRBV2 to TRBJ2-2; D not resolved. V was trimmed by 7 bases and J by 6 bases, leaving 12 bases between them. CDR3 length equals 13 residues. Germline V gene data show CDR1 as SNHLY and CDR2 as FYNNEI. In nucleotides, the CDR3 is TGTGCCAGCATAGAGGAAGTGGCCGGGGAGCTGTTTTTT. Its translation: CASIEEVAGELFF.

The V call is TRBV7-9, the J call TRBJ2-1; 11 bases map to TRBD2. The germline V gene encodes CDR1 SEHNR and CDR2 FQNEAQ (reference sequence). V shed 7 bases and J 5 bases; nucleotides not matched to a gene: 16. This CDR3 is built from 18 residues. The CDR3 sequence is CASTKLAGDLKNHNEQFF. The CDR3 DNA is TGTGCCAGCACCAAACTAGCGGGAGATTTAAAAAACCACAATGAGCAGTTCTTC.

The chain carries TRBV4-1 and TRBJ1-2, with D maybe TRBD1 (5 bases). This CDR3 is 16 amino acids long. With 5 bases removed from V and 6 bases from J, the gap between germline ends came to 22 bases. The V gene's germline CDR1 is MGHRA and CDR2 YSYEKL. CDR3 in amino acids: CASSTTGGYGGNGYTF. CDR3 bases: TGCGCCAGCAGCACCACGGGGGGATATGGCGGCAATGGCTACACCTTC.